This T cell receptor beta chain was documented in a study of T cells in Graves' hyperthyroidism and ophthalmopathy. Study-wide results and limits: Clonotypes that were expanded in thyroid above 0.001 mostly appeared in blood too.

The germline V gene has CDR1 SGHTA and CDR2 FQGNSA. There are 18 residues in the CDR3. The J segment lost 7 bases and the V segment lost 5 bases, leaving 14 bases of the junction unmatched. Remarks on this clonotype: The antigen is undetermined.

Researchers amplified the TCR beta CDR3 regions from RNA transcripts. Initially, a first-round RT-PCR of the TCR CDR3 employed the HTBI primer set. MiXCR was run by TCRdb on the multiplex PCR reads, yielding one entry per CDR3 protein. The top ten hold roughly 8% of the sample, which has some 720,000 distinct CDR3 sequences, about a sixth seen once. The origin of this receptor is a man in his late teens or twenties with Graves' hyperthyroidism. The sequenced sample was blood. This rearrangement joins TRBV7-2 to TRBJ1-4; 12 bases are shared with TRBD1. CDR3 sequence (DNA): TGTGCCAGCAGCCCGGCGGGACAGGGGGCGCGGATTGGTGAAAAACTGTTTTTT. Protein: CASSPAGQGARIGEKLFF.